This T cell receptor (beta chain) is from a study of metastatic and nonmetastatic thyroid tumors. Findings and caveats of the study: Across blood and tumor, TCR beta diversity in malignant thyroid tumors was reportedly significantly higher than in benign nodules.

Each patient came to thyroid surgery without any prior treatment (of any kind). This CDR3 spans 15 amino acids. CDR1 is LNHDA, CDR2 SQIVND, per germline (reference sequence). V shed 7 bases and J 7 bases; nucleotides not matched to a gene: 7. TCRdb reprocessed the PCR reads using MiXCR. The sample has roughly 18,000 clones, about 30% seen once. This clone appeared a few times. Its antigen is as yet unknown. This chain links TRBV19 with TRBJ1-6; 10 bases fit TRBD1. This receptor was taken from a female donor with papillary thyroid cancer or a benign thyroid nodule (not recorded which). Some clones in this sample may be carry-over from other donors' samples. Sequenced sample: adjacent normal tissue. The CDR3 DNA reads as TGTGCCAGTACCCCGACAGGGGGCAGAAATTCACCCCTCCACTTT. This gives the protein CASTPTGGRNSPLHF.